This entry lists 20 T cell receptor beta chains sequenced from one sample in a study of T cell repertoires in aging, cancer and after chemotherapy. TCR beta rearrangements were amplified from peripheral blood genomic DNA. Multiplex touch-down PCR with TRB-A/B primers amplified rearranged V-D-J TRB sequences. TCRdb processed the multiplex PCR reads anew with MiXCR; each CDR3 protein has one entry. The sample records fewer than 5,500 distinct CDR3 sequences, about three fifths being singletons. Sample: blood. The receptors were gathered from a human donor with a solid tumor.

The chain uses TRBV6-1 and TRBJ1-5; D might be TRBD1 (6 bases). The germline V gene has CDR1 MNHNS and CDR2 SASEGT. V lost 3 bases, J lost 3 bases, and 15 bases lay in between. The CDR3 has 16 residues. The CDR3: CASSDSGQTFNQPQHF. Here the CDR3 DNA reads TGTGCCAGCAGTGACTCAGGACAGACGTTCAATCAGCCCCAGCATTTT.

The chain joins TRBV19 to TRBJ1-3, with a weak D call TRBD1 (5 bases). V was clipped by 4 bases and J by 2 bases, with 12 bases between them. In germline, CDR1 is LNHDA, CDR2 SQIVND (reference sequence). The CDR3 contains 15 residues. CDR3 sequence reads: CASSTSTGTGNTIYF. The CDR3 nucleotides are TGTGCCAGTAGTACATCTACAGGTACTGGAAACACCATATATTTT.

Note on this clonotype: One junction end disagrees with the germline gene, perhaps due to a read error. CDR3 in amino acids: CASSFRETGNYGYSF. DNA for the CDR3: TGTGCCAGCAGCTTTCGAGAGACAGGGAACTATGGCTACTCCTTC. The V gene is TRBV7-9, the J gene TRBJ1-2; TRBD1 agrees at 7 bases. The CDR3 extends over 15 amino acids. The germline V gene encodes CDR1 SEHNR and CDR2 FQNEAQ (reference sequence).

In nucleotides, the CDR3 is TGCGCCAGCAGTTTTCCGGGACAAGGAAACACTGAAGCTTTCTTT. The encoded protein is CASSFPGQGNTEAFF. The chain is built from TRBV10-2 and TRBJ1-1; TRBD1 is a possible D gene (6 bases). V was cut by 5 bases and J by 2 bases, with 15 bases left in between. This CDR3 spans 15 amino acids. Germline lookup yields CDR1 WSHSY and CDR2 SAAADI.

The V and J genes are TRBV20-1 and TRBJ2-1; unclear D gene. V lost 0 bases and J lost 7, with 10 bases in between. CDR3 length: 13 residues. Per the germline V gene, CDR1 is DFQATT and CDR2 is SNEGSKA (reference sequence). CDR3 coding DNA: TGCAGTGCTAGAGATAGGGTGGAAAATGAGCAGTTCTTC. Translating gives CSARDRVENEQFF.

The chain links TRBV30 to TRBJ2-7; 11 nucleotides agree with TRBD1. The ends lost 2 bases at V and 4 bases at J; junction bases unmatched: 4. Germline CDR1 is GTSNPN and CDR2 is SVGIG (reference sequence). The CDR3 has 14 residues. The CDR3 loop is CAWSPGTGGYEQYF. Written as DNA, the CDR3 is TGTGCCTGGAGTCCCGGGACAGGGGGTTACGAGCAGTACTTC.

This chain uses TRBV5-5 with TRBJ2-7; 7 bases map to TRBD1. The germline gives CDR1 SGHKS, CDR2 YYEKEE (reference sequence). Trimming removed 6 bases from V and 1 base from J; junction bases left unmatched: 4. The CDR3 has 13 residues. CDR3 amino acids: CASNDRVSYEQYF. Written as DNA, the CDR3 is TGTGCCAGCAACGACAGGGTGTCCTACGAGCAGTACTTC.

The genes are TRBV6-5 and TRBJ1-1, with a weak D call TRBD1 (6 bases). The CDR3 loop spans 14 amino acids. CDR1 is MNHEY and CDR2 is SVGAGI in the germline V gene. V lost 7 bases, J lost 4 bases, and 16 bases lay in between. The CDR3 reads CASTLGASGTEAFF. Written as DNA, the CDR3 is TGTGCCAGCACATTGGGGGCCTCAGGCACTGAAGCTTTCTTT.

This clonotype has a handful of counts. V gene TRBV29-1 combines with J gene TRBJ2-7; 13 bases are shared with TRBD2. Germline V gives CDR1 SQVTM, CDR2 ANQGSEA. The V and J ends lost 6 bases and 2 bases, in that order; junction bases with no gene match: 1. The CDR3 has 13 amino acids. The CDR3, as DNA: TGCAGCGTAGGGACTAGCGGGGCCTACGAGCAGTACTTC. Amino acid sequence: CSVGTSGAYEQYF.

CDR3 nucleotide sequence: TGCGCCAGCAGTCATACATCGGACAGGGCACAGGGTGAAGCTTTCTTT. Protein: CASSHTSDRAQGEAFF. The chain employs TRBV5-1 and TRBJ1-1; TRBD1 agrees at 8 bases. V shed 5 bases, J shed 7 bases, and the junction held 16 bases outside the gene matches. This CDR3 has 16 residues. Germline values: CDR1 SGHRS, CDR2 YFSETQ.

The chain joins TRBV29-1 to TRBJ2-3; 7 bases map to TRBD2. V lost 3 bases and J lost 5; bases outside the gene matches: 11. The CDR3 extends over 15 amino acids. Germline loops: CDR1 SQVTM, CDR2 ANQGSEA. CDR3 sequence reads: CSVESGRGSLDTQYF. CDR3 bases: TGCAGCGTTGAGTCTGGGCGCGGGAGTCTAGATACGCAGTATTTT.

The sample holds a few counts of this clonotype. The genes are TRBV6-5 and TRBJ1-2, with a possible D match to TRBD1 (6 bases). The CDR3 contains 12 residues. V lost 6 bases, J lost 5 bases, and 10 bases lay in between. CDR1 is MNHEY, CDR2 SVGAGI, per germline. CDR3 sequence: CASSPGVYGYTF. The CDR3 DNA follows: TGTGCCAGCAGCCCAGGGGTGTATGGCTACACCTTC.

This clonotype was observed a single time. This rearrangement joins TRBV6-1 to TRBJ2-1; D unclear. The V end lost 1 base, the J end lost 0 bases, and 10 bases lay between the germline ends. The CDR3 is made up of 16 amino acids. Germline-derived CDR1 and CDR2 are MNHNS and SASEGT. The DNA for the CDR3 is TGTGCCAGCAGTGAAGGAAGACTGACCTCCTACAATGAGCAGTTCTTC. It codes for CASSEGRLTSYNEQFF.

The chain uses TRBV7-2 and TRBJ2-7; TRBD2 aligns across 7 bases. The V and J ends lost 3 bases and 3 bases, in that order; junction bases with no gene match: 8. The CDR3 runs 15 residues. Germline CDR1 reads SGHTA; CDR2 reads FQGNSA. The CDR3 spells CASSLRLAENYEQYF. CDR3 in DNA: TGTGCCAGCAGCTTGAGGCTAGCGGAAAACTACGAGCAGTACTTC. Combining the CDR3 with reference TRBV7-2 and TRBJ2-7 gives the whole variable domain GAGVSQSPSNKVTEKGKDVELRCDPISGHTALYWYRQSLGQGLEFLIYFQGNSAPDKSGLPSDRFSAERTGGSVSTLTIQRTQQEDSAVYLCASSLRLAENYEQYFGPGTRLTVT.

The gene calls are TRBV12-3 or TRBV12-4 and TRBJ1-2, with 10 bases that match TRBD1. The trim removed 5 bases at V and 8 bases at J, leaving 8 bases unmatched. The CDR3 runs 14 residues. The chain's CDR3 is CASSRQGARGGYTF. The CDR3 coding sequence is TGTGCCAGCAGTCGACAGGGGGCCCGCGGGGGCTACACCTTC.

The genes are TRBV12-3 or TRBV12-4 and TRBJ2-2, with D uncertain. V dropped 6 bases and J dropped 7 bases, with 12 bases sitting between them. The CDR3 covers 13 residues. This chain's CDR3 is CASRTSGSGELFF. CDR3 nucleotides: TGTGCCAGCAGGACCAGTGGAAGCGGGGAGCTGTTTTTT.

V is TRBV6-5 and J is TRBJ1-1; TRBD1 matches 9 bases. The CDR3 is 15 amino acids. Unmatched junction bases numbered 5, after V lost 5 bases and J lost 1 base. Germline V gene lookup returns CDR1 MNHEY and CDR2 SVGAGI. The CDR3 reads CASSPGQGANTEAFF. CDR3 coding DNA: TGTGCCAGCAGTCCGGGACAGGGAGCGAACACTGAAGCTTTCTTT.

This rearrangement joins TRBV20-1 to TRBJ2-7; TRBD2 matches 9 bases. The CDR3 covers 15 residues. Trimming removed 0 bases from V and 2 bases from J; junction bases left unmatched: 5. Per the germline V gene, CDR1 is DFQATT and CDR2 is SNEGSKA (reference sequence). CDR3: CSARDQAGGPYEQYF. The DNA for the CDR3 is TGCAGTGCTAGAGATCAAGCGGGGGGACCCTACGAGCAGTACTTC.

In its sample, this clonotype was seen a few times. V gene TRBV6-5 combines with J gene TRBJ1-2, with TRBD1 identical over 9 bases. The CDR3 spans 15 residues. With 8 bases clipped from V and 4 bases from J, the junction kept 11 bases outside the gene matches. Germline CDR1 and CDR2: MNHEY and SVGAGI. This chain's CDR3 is CASSQTGGAGYGYTF. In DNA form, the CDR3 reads TGTGCCAGCTCCCAAACAGGGGGCGCAGGCTATGGCTACACCTTC.

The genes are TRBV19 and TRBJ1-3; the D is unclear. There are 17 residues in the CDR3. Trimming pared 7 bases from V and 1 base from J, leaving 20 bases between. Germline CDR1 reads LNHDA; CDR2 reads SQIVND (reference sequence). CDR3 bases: TGTGCCAGTACCCACCTCAGCGCCCTAACTTCTGGAAACACCATATATTTT. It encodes CASTHLSALTSGNTIYF.